This record looks at one T cell receptor beta chain sequence and its context. Its specificity is not known. Profiled with immunoSEQ multiplex PCR; TCRdb holds only in-frame clones, not every one. The sample consists of roughly 30,000 clones, about 80% of them appearing once. This entry is derived from a study of a mutant IDH1 vaccine in newly diagnosed glioma. The overall study: Treated patients had a mean age of around 40 years and a sex split that was about 62% male and about 40% female. Receipt of radiotherapy, temozolomide, or both preceded the study, and most received both.

Time point denoted: week 35, safety follow-up. Each vaccine dose was 300 ug of mutant IDH1 20-mer peptide, with topical imiquimod. In weeks 1, 3, 5, 7, 11, 15, 19 and 23, patients were immunized, eight times in all. Study-level results: Detectable vaccine-induced immune responses arose in around 95% of patients.

This clonotype originated in a woman aged 40 to 50 with glioma. The source material was PBMCs, sampled from a glioma patient whose treatment included an IDH1 peptide vaccine.

CDR3: CSALQGNYGYTF. CDR3 DNA sequence: TGCAGCGCATTACAGGGTAACTATGGCTACACCTTC. The chain recombines TRBV29-1 with TRBJ1-2; maybe TRBD1 (6 bases). The germline gives CDR1 SQVTM, CDR2 ANQGSEA. The germline V and J ends were trimmed by 7 bases and 1 base, with 10 bases remaining between them. This CDR3 has 12 residues. Combining the CDR3 with reference TRBV29-1 and TRBJ1-2 gives the whole variable domain SAVISQKPSRDICQRGTSLTIQCQVDSQVTMMFWYRQQPGQSLTLIATANQGSEATYESGFVIDKFPISRPNLTFSTLTVSNMSPEDSSIYLCSALQGNYGYTFGSGTRLTVV.